This entry concerns a single TCR beta chain. Time point: newly diagnosed GD, antithyroid drugs for less than 3 months. Researchers made the TCR library from RNA that was extracted from PBMCs. The source of the patients was an endocrinology department in Xi'an, China. This record belongs to a study of regulatory T cells in long-lasting Graves disease. Assembly of TCR beta libraries relied on iRepertoire HTBI primers together with Arm-PCR of CDR3 regions. TCRdb analysed the multiplex PCR reads with MiXCR anew, one entry per CDR3 protein. Here the sample spans hundreds of thousands of distinct CDR3 sequences, roughly 14% being singletons. The same sample was also used in a study of T cells in Graves' hyperthyroidism and ophthalmopathy. Per that study: Stable Graves' hyperthyroidism denoted no ophthalmopathy progression over 18 months. Ophthalmopathy and stable hyperthyroidism were separated by a 13 V-J model.

This sequence originates from a man aged 25 to 40 with Graves disease. The source material was peripheral blood mononuclear cells (PBMCs), sampled at new diagnosis, from a patient treated with antithyroid drugs.

CDR3 DNA sequence: TGTGCCACCAGCAGAGATACCTACGAGCAGTACTTC. Translated, it gives CATSRDTYEQYF. This chain uses TRBV15 with TRBJ2-7; D gene ambiguous. In germline, CDR1 is LNHNV, CDR2 YYDKDF (reference sequence). The germline V and J ends were trimmed by 0 bases and 2 bases, with 2 bases remaining between them. The CDR3 spans 12 residues.